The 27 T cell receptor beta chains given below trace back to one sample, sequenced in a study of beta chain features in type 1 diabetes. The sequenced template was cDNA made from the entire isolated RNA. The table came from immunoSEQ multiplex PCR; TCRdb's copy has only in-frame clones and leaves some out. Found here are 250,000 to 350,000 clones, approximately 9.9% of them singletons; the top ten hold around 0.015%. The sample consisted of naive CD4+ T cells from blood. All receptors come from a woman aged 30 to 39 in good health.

CDR3 protein: CASSSDSSNYGYTF. CDR3 DNA: TGTGCCAGCAGTTCTGACAGCTCTAACTATGGCTACACCTTC. V usage is TRBV28 and J usage is TRBJ1-2; TRBD1 is a possible D gene (5 bases). The V gene lost 4 bases and the J gene lost 0 bases, with 9 bases spanning the gap. Germline lookup yields CDR1 MDHEN and CDR2 SYDVKM. This CDR3 contains 14 residues.

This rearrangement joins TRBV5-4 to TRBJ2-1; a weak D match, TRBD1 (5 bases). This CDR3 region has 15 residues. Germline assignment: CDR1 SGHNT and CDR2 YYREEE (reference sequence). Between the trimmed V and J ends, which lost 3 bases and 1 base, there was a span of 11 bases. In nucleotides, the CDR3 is TGTGCCAGCAGCTCGGACAACCCTTCCTACAATGAGCAGTTCTTC. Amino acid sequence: CASSSDNPSYNEQFF.

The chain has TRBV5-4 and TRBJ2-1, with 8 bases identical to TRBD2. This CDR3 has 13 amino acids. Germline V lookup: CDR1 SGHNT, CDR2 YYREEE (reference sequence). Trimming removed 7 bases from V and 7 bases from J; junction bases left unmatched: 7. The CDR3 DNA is TGTGCCAGCGGAACCGGGGGGGGGAATGAGCAGTTCTTC. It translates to CASGTGGGNEQFF.

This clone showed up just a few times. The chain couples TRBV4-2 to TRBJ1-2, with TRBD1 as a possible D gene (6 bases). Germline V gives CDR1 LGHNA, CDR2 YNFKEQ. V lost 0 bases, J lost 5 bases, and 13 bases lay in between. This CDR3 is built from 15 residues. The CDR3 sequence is CASSQESPTGYGYTF. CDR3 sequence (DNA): TGTGCCAGCAGCCAAGAAAGCCCCACAGGGTATGGCTACACCTTC.

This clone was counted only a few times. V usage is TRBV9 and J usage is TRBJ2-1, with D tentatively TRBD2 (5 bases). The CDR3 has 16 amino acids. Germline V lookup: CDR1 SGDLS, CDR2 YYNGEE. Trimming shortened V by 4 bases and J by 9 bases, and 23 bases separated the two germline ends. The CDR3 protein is CASSTRDLKGGSEQFF. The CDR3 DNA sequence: TGTGCCAGCAGCACCCGGGATTTAAAGGGCGGAAGTGAGCAGTTCTTC.

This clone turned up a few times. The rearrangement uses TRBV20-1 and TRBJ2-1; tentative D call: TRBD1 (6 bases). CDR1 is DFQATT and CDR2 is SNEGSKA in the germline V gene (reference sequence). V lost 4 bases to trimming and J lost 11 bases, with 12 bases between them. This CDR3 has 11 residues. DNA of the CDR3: TGCAGTGCTATCCAGGGGTCACAGCAGTTCTTC. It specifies CSAIQGSQQFF.

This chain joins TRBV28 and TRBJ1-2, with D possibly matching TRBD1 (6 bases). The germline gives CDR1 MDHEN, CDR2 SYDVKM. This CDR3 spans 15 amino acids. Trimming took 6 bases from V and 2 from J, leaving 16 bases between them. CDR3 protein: CASSSAPGANYGYTF. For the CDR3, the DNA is TGTGCCAGCAGCTCCGCTCCAGGGGCGAACTATGGCTACACCTTC.

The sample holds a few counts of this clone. The CDR3 DNA is TGTGCCAGCAGCTTAGCGAGCGGCGGGAGGGCCCACAATGAGCAGTTCTTC. Amino acid sequence: CASSLASGGRAHNEQFF. The chain has TRBV7-2 and TRBJ2-1; 9 bases align to TRBD2. This CDR3 is 17 amino acids long. Trimming at V came to 0 bases and at J to 5 bases, leaving 8 bases not matched to a gene. CDR1 and CDR2 (germline): SGHTA, FQGNSA.

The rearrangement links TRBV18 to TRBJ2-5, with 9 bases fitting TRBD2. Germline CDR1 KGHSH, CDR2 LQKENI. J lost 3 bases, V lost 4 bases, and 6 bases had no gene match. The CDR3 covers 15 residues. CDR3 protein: CASSLTTSGEETQYF. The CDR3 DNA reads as TGTGCCAGCTCACTCACGACTAGCGGTGAAGAGACCCAGTACTTC.

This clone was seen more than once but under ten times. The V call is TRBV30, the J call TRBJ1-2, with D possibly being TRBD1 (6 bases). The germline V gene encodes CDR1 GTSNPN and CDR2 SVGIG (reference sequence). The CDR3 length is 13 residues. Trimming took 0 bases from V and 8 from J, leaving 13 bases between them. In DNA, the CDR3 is TGTGCCTGGAGTGTTGCAGGGGTGGGCGGCTACACCTTC. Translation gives CAWSVAGVGGYTF.

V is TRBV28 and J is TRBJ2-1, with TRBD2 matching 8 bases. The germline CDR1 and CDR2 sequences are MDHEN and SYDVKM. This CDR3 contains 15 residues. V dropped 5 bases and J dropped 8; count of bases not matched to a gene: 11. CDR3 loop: CASSLRLAIRDEQFF. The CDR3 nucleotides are TGTGCCAGCAGTCTACGACTAGCGATTAGGGATGAGCAGTTCTTC.

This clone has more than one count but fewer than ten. As DNA, the CDR3 is TGTGCCAGCAGTTTGGGGCTAGGGGGACCGGAGACCCAGTACTTC. This encodes CASSLGLGGPETQYF. The chain links TRBV6-5 to TRBJ2-5, with D possibly matching TRBD1 (6 bases). Per the germline V gene, CDR1 is MNHEY and CDR2 is SVGAGI. CDR3 length: 15 amino acids. The germline V and J ends were trimmed by 4 bases and 5 bases, with 17 bases remaining between them.

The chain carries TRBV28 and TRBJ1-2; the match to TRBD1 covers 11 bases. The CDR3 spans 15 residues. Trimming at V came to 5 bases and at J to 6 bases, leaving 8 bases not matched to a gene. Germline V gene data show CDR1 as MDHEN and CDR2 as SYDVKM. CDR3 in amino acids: CASSPGQGAKNGYTF. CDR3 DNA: TGTGCCAGCAGTCCCGGACAGGGGGCGAAGAATGGCTACACCTTC.

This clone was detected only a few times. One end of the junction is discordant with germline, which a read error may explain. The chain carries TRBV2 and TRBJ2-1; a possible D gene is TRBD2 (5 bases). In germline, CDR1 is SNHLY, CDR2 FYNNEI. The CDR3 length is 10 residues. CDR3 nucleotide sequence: TGTGCCAGCAGTGACGGACCCGGGGTCTTC. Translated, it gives CASSDGPGVF.

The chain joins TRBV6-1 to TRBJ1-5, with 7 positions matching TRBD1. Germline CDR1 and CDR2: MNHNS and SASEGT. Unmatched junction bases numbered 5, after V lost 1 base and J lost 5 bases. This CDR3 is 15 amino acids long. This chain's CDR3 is CASSEGRQGDQPQHF. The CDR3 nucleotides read TGTGCCAGCAGTGAAGGAAGACAGGGAGATCAGCCCCAGCATTTT.

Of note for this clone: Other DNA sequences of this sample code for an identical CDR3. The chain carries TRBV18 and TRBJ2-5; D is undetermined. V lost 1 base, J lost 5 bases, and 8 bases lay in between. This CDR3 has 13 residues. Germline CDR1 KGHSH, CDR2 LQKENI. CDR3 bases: TGTGCCAGCTCACCACGGAGAGAGGAGACCCAGTACTTC. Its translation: CASSPRREETQYF.

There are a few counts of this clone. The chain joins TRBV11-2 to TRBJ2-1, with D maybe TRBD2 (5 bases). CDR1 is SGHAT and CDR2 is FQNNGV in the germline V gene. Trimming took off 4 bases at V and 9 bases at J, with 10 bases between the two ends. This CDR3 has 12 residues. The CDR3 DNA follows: TGTGCCAGCAGCTCGAGGGTAGGTGAGCAGTTCTTC. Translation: CASSSRVGEQFF.

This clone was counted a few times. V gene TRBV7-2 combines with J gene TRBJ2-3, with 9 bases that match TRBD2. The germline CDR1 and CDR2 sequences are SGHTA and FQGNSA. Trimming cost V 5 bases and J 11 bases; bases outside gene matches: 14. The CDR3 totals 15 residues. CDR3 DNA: TGTGCCAGCAGCAACCCGGGACTAGCCCTAGGGGGGCAGTATTTT. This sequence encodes CASSNPGLALGGQYF. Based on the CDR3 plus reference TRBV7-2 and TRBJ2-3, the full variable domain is GAGVSQSPSNKVTEKGKDVELRCDPISGHTALYWYRQSLGQGLEFLIYFQGNSAPDKSGLPSDRFSAERTGGSVSTLTIQRTQQEDSAVYLCASSNPGLALGGQYFGPGTRLTVL.

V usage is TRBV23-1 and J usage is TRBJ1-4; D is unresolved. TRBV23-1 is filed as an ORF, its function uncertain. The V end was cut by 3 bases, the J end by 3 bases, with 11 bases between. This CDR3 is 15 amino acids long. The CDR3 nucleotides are TGCGCCAGCAGTCATCGGTACAGAGCTAATGAAAAACTGTTTTTT. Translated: CASSHRYRANEKLFF.

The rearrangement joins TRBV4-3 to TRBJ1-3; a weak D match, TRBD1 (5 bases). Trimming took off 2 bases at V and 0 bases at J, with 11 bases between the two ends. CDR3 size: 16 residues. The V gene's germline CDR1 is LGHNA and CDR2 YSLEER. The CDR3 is CASSQITQGSGNTIYF. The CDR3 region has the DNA TGCGCCAGCAGCCAAATTACTCAGGGCTCTGGAAACACCATATATTTT.

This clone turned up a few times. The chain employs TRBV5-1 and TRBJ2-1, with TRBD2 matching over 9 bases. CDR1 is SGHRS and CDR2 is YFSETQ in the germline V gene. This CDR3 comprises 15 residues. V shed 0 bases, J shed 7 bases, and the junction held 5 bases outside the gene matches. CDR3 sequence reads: CASSLAPSGENEQFF. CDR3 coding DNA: TGCGCCAGCAGCTTGGCACCTAGCGGGGAGAATGAGCAGTTCTTC.

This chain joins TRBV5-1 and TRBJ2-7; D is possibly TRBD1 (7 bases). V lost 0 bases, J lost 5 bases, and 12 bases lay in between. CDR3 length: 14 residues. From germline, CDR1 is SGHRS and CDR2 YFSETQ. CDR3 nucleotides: TGCGCCAGCAGCTTGGACAGGGGAGGAGACGAGCAGTACTTC. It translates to CASSLDRGGDEQYF.

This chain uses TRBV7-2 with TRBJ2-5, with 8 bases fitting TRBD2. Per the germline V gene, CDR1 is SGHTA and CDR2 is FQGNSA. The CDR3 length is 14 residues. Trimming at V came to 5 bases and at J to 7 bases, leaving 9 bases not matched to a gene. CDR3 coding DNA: TGTGCCAGCAGCCCTGGGCTCAGCGGGGGGACCCAGTACTTC. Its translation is CASSPGLSGGTQYF.

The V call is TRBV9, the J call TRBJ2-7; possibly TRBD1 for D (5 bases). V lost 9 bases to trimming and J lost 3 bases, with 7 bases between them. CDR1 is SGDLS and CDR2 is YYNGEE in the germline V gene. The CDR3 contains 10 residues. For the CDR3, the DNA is TGTGCCACCCAGGGCTACGAGCAGTACTTC. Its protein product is CATQGYEQYF.

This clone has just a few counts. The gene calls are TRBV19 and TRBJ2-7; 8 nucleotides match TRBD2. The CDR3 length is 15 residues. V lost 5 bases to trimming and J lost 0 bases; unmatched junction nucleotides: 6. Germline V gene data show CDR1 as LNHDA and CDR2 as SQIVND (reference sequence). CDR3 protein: CASSLLAGLSYEQYF. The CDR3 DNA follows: TGTGCCAGTAGTCTCTTAGCGGGACTCTCCTACGAGCAGTACTTC.

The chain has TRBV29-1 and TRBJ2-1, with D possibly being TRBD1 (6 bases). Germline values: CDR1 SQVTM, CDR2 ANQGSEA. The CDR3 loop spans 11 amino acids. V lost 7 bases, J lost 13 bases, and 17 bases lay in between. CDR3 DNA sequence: TGCAGCGACTCGGACAGCCAGTCACAGTTCTTC. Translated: CSDSDSQSQFF.

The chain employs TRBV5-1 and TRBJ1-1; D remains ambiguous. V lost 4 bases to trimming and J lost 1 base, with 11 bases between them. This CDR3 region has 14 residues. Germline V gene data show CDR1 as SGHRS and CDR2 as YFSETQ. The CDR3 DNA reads TGCGCCAGCAGCCAGACTTTCCAGAACACTGAAGCTTTCTTT. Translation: CASSQTFQNTEAFF.